The T cell receptor beta chain described here comes from a study of T cells in Graves' hyperthyroidism and ophthalmopathy. For ophthalmopathy patients, the Clinical Activity Score was at least 3 and the NOSPECS grade at least 4; duration was under 3 months. Amplified TCR beta CDR3 regions came from RNA transcripts. HTBI primers were employed in a first-round RT-PCR of the TCR CDR3. TCRdb passed the multiplex PCR reads through MiXCR, listing each CDR3 protein once. The sample consists of about 640,000 distinct CDR3 sequences, around 21% of them appearing once. The germline CDR1 and CDR2 sequences are MDHEN and SYDVKM. With 0 bases removed from V and 0 bases from J, the gap between germline ends came to 9 bases. The CDR3 has 15 residues.

The rearrangement uses TRBV28 and TRBJ2-7, with D perhaps TRBD1 (6 bases). The sample taken for sequencing was blood. The source of this sequence is a man aged 25 to 45 with Graves' ophthalmopathy. CDR3 DNA sequence: TGTGCCAGCAGTTTATGGACAGGCGACTCCTACGAGCAGTACTTC. Its translation is CASSLWTGDSYEQYF.